This record concerns one T cell receptor (beta chain) sequence. Clones were read by immunoSEQ multiplex PCR, and TCRdb kept only the in-frame ones, dropping some. The data contain about 600,000 clones, about 80% of them singletons. The data were taken from a study of shared clonotypes between healthy human individuals. About 83 million PBMCs served as the genomic DNA source for unsorted samples. This CDR3 region has 15 residues. Germline V CDR1 and CDR2: SQVTM, ANQGSEA. V was pared by 4 bases and J by 7 bases, with 9 bases of the junction left unmatched. The receptor's source is a woman in her forties in good health. Some clones in this sample may be carry-over from other donors' samples. The chain carries TRBV29-1 and TRBJ2-2; 10 bases match TRBD2. The sequenced sample was PBMCs. The CDR3 protein is CSVVPSGSQDGELFF. DNA for the CDR3: TGCAGCGTTGTCCCTAGCGGGAGTCAGGACGGGGAGCTGTTTTTT.